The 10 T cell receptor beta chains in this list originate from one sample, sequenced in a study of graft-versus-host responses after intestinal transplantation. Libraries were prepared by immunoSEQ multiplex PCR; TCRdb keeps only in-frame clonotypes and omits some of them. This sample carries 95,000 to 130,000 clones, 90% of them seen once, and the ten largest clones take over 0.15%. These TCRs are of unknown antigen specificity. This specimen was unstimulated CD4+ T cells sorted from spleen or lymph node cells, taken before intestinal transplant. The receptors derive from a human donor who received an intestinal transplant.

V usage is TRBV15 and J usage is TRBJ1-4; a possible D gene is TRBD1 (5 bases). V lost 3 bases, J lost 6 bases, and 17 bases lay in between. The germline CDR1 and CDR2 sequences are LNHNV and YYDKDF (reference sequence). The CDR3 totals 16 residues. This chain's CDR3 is CATSSGVRGSHEKLFF. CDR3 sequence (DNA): TGTGCCACCAGCAGTGGTGTACGGGGGTCCCATGAAAAACTGTTTTTT. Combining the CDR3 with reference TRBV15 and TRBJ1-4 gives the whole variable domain DAMVIQNPRYQVTQFGKPVTLSCSQTLNHNVMYWYQQKSSQAPKLLFHYYDKDFNNEADTPDNFQSRRPNTSFCFLDIRSPGLGDTAMYLCATSSGVRGSHEKLFFGSGTQLSVL.

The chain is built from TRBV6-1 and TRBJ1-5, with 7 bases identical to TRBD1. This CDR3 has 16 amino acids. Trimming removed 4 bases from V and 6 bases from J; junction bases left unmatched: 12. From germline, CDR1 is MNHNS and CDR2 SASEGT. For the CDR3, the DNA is TGTGCCAGCAGTGCAAGACAGGGCTCAAGGGGTCAGCCCCAGCATTTT. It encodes CASSARQGSRGQPQHF.

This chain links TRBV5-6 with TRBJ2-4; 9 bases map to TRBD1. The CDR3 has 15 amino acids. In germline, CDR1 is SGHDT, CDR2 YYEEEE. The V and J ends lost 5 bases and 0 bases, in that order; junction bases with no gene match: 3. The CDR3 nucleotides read TGTGCCAGCAGTTCGGACAGGGGAGCCAAAAACATTCAGTACTTC. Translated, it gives CASSSDRGAKNIQYF.

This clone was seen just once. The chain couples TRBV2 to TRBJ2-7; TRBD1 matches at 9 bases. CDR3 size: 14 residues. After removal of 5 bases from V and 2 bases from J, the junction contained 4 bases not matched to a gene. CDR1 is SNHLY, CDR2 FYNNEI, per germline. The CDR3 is CASSKDRGAYEQYF. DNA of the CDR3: TGTGCCAGCAGTAAGGACAGGGGCGCCTACGAGCAGTACTTC. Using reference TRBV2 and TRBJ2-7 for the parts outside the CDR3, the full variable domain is EPEVTQTPSHQVTQMGQEVILRCVPISNHLYFYWYRQILGQKVEFLVSFYNNEISEKSEIFDDQFSVERPDGSNFTLKIRSTKLEDSAMYFCASSKDRGAYEQYFGPGTRLTVT.

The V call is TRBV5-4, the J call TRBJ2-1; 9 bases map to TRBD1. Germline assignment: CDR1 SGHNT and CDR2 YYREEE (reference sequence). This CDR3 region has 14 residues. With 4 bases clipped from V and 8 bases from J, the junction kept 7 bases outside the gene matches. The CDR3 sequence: CASSTNRGRYEQFF. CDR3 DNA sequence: TGTGCCAGCAGCACTAACAGGGGGCGCTATGAGCAGTTCTTC.

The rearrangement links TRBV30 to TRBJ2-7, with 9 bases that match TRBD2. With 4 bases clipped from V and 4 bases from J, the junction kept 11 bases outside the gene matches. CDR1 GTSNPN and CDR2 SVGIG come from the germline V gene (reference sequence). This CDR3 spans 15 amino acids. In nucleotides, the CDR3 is TGTGCCTGGAAGATAAATCTAGCGGGGCTTTACGAGCAGTACTTC. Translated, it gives CAWKINLAGLYEQYF.

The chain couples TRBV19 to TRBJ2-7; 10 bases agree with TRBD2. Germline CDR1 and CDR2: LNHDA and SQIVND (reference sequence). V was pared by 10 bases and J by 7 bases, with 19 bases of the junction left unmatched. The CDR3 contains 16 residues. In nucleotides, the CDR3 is TGTGCCACCACTTCCCCAGGGGCTAGCGGGAGAGGTGAGCAGTACTTC. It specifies CATTSPGASGRGEQYF.

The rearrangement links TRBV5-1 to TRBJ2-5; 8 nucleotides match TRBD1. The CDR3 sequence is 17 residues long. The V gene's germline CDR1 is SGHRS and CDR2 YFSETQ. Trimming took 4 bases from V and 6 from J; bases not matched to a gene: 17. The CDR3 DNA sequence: TGCGCCAGCAGCCCTATGCTGACAGGGGCTTTAGACAAGACCCAGTACTTC. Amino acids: CASSPMLTGALDKTQYF.

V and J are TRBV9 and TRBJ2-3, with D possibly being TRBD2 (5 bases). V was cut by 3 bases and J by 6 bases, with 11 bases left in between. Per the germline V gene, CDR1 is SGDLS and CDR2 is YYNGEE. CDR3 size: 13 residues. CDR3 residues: CASSARLADTQYF. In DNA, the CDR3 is TGTGCCAGCAGCGCGAGGTTAGCGGATACGCAGTATTTT.

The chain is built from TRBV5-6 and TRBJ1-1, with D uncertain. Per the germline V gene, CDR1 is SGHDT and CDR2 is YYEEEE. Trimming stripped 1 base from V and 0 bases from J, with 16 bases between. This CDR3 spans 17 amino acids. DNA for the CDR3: TGTGCCAGCAGCTTGAAGCAACAGAGTTACCTGAACACTGAAGCTTTCTTT. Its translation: CASSLKQQSYLNTEAFF.